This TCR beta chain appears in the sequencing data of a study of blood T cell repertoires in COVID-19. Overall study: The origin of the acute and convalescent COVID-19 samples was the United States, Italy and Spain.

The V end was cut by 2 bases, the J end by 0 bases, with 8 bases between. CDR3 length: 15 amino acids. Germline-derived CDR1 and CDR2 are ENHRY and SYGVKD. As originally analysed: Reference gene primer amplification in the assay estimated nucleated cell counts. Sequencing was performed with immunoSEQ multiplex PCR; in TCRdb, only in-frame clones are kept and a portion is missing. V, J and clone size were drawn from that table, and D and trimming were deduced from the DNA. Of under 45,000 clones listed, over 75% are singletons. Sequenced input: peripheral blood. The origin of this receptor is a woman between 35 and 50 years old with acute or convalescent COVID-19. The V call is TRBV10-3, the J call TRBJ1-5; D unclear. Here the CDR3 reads CAISETDYSNQPQHF. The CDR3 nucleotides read TGTGCCATCAGTGAGACAGATTATAGCAATCAGCCCCAGCATTTT.